These 2 T cell receptor beta chains came from one sample sequenced in a study of radiotherapy plus CTLA-4 blockade in lung cancer. The protocol was immunoSEQ multiplex PCR, while the TCRdb copy is restricted to in-frame clones and leaves out a portion. The data contain tens of thousands of clones, about 79% of them singletons. Here the sequenced sample was peripheral blood, taken from a patient treated with radiotherapy plus ipilimumab. Source of these receptors: a human donor with non-small cell lung cancer that progressed on radiotherapy plus ipilimumab.

The V gene is TRBV11-2, the J gene TRBJ1-1, with D hard to call. This CDR3 contains 13 residues. Germline CDR1 reads SGHAT; CDR2 reads FQNNGV. The V gene lost 5 bases and the J gene lost 3 bases, with 10 bases spanning the gap. In nucleotides, the CDR3 is TGTGCCAGCAGCCCTAGGAGGGACACTGAAGCTTTCTTT. It yields the protein CASSPRRDTEAFF.

This chain uses TRBV9 with TRBJ2-3; 8 nucleotides align to TRBD2. J lost 6 bases, V lost 2 bases, and 5 bases had no gene match. From germline, CDR1 is SGDLS and CDR2 YYNGEE. CDR3 size: 14 residues. The CDR3 coding sequence is TGTGCCAGCAGCGTTAGCGGGGAGGCGGATACGCAGTATTTT. Encoded protein: CASSVSGEADTQYF.